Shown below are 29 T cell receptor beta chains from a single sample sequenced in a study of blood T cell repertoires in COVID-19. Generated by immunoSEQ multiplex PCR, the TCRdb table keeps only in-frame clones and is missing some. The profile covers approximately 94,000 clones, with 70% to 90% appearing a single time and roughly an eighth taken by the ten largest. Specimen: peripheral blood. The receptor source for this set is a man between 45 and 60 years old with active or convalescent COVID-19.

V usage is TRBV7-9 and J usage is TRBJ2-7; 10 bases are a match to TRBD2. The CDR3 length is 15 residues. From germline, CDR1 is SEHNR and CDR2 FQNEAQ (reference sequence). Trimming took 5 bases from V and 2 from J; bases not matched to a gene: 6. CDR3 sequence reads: CASSHPTSGAYEQYF. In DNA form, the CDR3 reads TGTGCCAGCAGCCATCCTACTAGCGGGGCCTACGAGCAGTACTTC.

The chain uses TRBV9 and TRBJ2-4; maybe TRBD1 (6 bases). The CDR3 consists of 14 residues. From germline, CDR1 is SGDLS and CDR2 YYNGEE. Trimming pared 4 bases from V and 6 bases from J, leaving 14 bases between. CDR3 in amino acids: CASSSGLTGNIQYF. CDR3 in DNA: TGTGCCAGCAGCTCAGGCCTGACAGGAAACATTCAGTACTTC.

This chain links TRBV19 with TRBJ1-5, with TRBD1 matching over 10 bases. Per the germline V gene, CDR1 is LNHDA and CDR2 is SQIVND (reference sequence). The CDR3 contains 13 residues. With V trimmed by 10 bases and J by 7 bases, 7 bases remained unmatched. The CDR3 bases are TGTGCCACTACAGGACAGGGGGTACAGCCCCAGCATTTT. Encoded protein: CATTGQGVQPQHF.

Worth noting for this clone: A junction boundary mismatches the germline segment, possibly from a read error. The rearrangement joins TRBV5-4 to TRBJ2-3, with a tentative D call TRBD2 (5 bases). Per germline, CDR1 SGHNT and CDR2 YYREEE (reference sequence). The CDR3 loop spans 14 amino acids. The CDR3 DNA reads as TGTGCCAGCAGTTTGGACCCGGGAACAGATACGCAGTATTTT. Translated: CASSLDPGTDTQYF.

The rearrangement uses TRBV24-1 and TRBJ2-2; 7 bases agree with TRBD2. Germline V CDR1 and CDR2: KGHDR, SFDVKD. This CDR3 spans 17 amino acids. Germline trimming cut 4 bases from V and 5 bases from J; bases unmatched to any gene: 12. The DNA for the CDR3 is TGTGCCACCAGTGACCCACCGAGACTAGCAGGAACCGGGGAGCTGTTTTTT. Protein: CATSDPPRLAGTGELFF.

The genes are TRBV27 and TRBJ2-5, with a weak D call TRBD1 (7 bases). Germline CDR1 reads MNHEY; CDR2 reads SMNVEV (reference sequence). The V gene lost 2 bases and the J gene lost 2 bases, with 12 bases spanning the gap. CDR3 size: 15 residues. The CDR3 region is CASSLQTGRQETQYF. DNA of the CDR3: TGTGCCAGCAGTTTACAGACAGGGAGGCAAGAGACCCAGTACTTC.

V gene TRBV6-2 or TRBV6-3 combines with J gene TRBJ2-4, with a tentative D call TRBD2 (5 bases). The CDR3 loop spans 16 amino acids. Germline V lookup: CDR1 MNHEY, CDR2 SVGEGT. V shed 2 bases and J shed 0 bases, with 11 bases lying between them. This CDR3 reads CASSYEASGAKNIQYF. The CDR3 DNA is TGTGCCAGCAGTTACGAGGCGAGCGGAGCCAAAAACATTCAGTACTTC.

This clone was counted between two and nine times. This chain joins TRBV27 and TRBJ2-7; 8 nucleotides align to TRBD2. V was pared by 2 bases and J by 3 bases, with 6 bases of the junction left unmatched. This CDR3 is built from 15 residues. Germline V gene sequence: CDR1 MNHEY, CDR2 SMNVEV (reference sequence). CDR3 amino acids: CASSLGAGGYYEQYF. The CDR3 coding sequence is TGTGCCAGCAGTTTAGGGGCGGGAGGATACTACGAGCAGTACTTC.

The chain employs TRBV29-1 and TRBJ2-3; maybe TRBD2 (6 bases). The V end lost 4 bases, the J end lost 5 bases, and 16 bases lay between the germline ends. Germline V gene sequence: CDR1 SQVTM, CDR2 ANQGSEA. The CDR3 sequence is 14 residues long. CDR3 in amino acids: CSVGSGDVGDTQYF. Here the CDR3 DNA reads TGCAGCGTTGGATCGGGAGATGTGGGAGATACGCAGTATTTT.

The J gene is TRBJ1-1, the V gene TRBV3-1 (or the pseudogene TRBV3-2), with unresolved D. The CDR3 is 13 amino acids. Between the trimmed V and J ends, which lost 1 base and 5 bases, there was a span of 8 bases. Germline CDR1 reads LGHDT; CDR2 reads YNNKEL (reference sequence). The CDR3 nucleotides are TGTGCCAGCAGCCAAGTTACGGGAACTGAAGCTTTCTTT. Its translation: CASSQVTGTEAFF.

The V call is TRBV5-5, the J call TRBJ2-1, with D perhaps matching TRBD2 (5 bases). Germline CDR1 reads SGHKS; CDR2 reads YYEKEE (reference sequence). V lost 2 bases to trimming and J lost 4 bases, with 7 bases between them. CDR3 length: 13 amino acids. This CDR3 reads CASSLTRYNEQFF. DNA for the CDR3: TGTGCCAGCAGCTTAACTAGGTACAATGAGCAGTTCTTC.

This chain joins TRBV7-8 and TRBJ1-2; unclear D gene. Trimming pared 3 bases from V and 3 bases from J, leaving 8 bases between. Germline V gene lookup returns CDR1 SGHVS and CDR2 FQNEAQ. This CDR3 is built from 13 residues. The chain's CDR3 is CASSLGGDYGYTF. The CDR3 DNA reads TGTGCCAGCAGCTTGGGCGGGGACTATGGCTACACCTTC.

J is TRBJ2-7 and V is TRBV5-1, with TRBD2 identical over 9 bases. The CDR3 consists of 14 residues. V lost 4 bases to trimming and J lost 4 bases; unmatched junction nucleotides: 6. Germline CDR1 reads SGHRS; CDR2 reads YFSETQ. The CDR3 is CASSLTSGAYEQYF. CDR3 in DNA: TGCGCCAGCAGCCTGACTAGCGGAGCTTACGAGCAGTACTTC.

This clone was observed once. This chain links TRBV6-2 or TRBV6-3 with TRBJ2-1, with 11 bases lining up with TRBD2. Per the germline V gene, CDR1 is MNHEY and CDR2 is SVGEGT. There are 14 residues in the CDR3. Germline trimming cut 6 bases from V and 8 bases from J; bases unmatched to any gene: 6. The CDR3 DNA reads TGTGCCAGCAGCGAACTAGCGGGAGACCATGAGCAGTTCTTC. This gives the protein CASSELAGDHEQFF.

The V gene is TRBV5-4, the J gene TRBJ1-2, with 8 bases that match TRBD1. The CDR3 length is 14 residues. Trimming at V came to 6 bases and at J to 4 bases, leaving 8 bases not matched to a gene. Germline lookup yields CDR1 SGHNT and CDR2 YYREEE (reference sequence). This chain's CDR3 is CASKPQGAGYGYTF. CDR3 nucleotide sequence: TGTGCCAGCAAGCCCCAGGGGGCCGGCTATGGCTACACCTTC.

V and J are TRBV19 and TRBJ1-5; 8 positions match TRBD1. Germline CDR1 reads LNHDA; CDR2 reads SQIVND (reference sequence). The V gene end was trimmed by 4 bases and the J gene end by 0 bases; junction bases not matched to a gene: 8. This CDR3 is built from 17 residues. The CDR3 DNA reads TGTGCCAGTAGTAGTCGGGGACAGGTGAATAGCAATCAGCCCCAGCATTTT. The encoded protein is CASSSRGQVNSNQPQHF.

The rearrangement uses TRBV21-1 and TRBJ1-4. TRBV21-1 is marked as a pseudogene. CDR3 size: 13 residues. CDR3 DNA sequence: TGTGCCAGCAGCAAAAAAGGCGTGGAGAAACTGTTTTTT. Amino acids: CASSKKGVEKLFF.

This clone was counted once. CDR3 in DNA: TGTGCCAGCAGGAAAAGGGAATCTAGCGGTAACACCGGGGAGCTGTTTTTT. Its translation: CASRKRESSGNTGELFF. The chain has TRBV3-1 (or the pseudogene TRBV3-2) and TRBJ2-2, with 7 bases fitting TRBD2. The V segment lost 6 bases and the J segment 2 bases; nucleotides outside the gene matches: 12. The CDR3 runs to 17 residues. Per germline, CDR1 LGHDT and CDR2 YNNKEL (reference sequence).

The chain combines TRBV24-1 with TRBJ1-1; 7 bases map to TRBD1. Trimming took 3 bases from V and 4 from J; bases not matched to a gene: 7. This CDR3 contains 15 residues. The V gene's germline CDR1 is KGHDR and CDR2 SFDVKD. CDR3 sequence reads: CATSDRTGTGTEAFF. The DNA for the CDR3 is TGTGCCACCAGTGATCGGACAGGCACGGGCACTGAAGCTTTCTTT.

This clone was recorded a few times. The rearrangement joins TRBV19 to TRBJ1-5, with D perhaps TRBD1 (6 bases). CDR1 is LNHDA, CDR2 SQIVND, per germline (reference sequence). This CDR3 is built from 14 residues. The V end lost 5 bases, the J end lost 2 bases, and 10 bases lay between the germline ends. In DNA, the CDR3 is TGTGCCAGTAGTGGGGGCCGACGCAATCAGCCCCAGCATTTT. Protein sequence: CASSGGRRNQPQHF. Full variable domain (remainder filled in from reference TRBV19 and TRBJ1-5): DGGITQSPKYLFRKEGQNVTLSCEQNLNHDAMYWYRQDPGQGLRLIYYSQIVNDFQKGDIAEGYSVSREKKESFPLTVTSAQKNPTAFYLCASSGGRRNQPQHFGDGTRLSIL.

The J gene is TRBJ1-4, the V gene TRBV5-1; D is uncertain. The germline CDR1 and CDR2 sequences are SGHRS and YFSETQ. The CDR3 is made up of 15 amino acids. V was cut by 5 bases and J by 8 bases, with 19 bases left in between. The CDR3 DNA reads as TGCGCCAGCAGTATTCTCGGGGAAAGCGGGGAAAAACTGTTTTTT. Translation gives CASSILGESGEKLFF.

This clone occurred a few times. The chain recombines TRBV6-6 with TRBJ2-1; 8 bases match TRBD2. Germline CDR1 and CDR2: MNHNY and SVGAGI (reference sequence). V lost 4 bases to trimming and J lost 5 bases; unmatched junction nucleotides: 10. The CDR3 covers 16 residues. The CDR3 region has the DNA TGTGCCAGCAGTTCCTTCCTGGGCGGGAGGAACAATGAGCAGTTCTTC. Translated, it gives CASSSFLGGRNNEQFF.

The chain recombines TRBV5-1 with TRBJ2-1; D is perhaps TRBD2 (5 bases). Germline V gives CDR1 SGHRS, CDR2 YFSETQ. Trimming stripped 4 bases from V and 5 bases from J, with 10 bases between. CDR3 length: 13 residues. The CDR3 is CASSPGLNNEQFF. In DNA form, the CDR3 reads TGCGCCAGCAGCCCCGGACTTAACAATGAGCAGTTCTTC.

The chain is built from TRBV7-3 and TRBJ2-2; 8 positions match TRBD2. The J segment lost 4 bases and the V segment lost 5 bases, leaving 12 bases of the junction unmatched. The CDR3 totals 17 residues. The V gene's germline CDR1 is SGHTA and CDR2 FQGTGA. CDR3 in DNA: TGTGCCAGCAGCCGGACCGGGACTAGTCGGGGCACCGGGGAGCTGTTTTTT. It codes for CASSRTGTSRGTGELFF.

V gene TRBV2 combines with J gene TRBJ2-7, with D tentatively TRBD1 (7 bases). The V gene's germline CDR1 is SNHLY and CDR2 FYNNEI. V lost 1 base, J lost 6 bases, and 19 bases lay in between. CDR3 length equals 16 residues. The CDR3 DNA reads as TGTGCCAGCAGTGAAGAAGGGACAGCATGGGGAGGCGAGCAGTACTTC. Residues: CASSEEGTAWGGEQYF.

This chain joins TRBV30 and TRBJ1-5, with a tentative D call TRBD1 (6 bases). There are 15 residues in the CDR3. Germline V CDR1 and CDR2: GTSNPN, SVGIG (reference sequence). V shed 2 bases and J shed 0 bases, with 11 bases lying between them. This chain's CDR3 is CAWSTGTYSNQPQHF. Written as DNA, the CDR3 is TGTGCCTGGAGTACAGGGACATATAGCAATCAGCCCCAGCATTTT.

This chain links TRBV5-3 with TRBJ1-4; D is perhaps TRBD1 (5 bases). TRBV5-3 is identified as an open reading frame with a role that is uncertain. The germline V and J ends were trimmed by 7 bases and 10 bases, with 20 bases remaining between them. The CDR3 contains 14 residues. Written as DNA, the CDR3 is TGTGCCAGAGACCTCAGGGAAGGAAAGGGAAAACTGTTTTTT. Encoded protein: CARDLREGKGKLFF.

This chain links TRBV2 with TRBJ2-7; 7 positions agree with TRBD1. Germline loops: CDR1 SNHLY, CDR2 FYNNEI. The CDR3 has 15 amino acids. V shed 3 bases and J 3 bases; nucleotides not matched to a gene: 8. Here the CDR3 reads CASSEETGQDYEQYF. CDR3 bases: TGTGCCAGCAGTGAGGAGACAGGGCAGGACTACGAGCAGTACTTC.

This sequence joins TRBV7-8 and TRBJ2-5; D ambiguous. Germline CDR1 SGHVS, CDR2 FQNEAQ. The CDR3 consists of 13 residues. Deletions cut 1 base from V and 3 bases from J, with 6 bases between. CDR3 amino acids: CASSLVREETQYF. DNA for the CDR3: TGTGCCAGCAGCTTAGTACGAGAAGAGACCCAGTACTTC.